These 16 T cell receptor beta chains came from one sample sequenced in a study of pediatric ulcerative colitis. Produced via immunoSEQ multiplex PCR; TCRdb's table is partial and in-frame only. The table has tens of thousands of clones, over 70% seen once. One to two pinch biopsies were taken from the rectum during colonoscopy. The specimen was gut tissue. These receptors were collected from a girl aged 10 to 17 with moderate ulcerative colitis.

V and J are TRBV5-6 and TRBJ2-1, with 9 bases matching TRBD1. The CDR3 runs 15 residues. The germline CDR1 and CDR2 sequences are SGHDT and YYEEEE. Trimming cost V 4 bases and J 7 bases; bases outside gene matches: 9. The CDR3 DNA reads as TGTGCCAGCAGCGGCGGGACAGGGCGCGGAAATGAGCAGTTCTTC. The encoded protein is CASSGGTGRGNEQFF.

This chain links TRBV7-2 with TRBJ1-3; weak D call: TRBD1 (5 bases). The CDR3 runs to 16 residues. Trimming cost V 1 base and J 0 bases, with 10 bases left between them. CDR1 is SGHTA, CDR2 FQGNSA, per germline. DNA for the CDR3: TGTGCCAGCAGCTTAGTCAGGGCCCACTCTGGAAACACCATATATTTT. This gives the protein CASSLVRAHSGNTIYF.

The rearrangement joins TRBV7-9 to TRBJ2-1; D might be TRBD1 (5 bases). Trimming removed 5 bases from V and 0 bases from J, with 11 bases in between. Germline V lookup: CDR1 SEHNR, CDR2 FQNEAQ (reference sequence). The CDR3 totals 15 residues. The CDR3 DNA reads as TGTGCCAGCAGCAAAGGGGTAGCCTCCTACAATGAGCAGTTCTTC. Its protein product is CASSKGVASYNEQFF. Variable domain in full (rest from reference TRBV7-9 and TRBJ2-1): DTGVSQNPRHKITKRGQNVTFRCDPISEHNRLYWYRQTLGQGPEFLTYFQNEAQLEKSRLLSDRFSAERPKGSFSTLEIQRTEQGDSAMYLCASSKGVASYNEQFFGPGTRLTVL.

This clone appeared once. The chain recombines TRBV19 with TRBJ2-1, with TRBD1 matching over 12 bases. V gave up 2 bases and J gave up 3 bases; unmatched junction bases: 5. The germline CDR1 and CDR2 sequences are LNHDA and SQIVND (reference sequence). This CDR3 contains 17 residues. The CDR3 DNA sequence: TGTGCCAGTAGTATAAGGGACAGGGGGCAAGTCTACAATGAGCAGTTCTTC. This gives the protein CASSIRDRGQVYNEQFF.

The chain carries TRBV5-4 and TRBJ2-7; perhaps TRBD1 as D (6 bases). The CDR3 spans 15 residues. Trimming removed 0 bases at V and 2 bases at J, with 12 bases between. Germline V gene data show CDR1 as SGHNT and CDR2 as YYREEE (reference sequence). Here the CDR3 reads CASSLGTAATYEQYF. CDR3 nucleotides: TGTGCCAGCAGCTTGGGGACAGCTGCAACCTACGAGCAGTACTTC. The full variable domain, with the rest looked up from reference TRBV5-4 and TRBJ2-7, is ETGVTQSPTHLIKTRGQQVTLRCSSQSGHNTVSWYQQALGQGPQFIFQYYREEENGRGNFPPRFSGLQFPNYSSELNVNALELDDSALYLCASSLGTAATYEQYFGPGTRLTVT.

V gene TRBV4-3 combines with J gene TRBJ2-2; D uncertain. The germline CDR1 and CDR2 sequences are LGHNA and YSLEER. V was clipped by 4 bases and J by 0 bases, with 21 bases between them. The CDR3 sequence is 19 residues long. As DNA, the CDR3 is TGCGCCAGCAGCCGAGAAACCGACGCACCTTGGACGAACACCGGGGAGCTGTTTTTT. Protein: CASSRETDAPWTNTGELFF.

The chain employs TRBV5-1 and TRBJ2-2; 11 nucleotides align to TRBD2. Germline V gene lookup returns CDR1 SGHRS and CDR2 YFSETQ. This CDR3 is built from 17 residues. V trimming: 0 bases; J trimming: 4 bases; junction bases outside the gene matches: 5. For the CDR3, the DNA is TGCGCCAGCAGCTTGGGGTTTACTAGCGGGGGCACCGGGGAGCTGTTTTTT. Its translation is CASSLGFTSGGTGELFF.

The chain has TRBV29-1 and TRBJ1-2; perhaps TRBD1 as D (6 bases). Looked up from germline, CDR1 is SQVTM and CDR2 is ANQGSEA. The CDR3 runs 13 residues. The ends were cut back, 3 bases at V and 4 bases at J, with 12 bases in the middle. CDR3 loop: CSVDTGAGYGYTF. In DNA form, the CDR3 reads TGCAGCGTTGATACGGGGGCGGGCTATGGCTACACCTTC.

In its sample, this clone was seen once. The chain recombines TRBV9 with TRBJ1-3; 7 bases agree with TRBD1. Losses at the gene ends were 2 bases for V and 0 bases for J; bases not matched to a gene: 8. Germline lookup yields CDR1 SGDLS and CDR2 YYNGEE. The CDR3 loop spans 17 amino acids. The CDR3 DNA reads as TGTGCCAGCAGCGTTTCCCCCACAGGGGACTCTGGAAACACCATATATTTT. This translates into CASSVSPTGDSGNTIYF. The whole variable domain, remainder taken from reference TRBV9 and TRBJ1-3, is DSGVTQTPKHLITATGQRVTLRCSPRSGDLSVYWYQQSLDQGLQFLIQYYNGEERAKGNILERFSAQQFPDLHSELNLSSLELGDSALYFCASSVSPTGDSGNTIYFGEGSWLTVV.

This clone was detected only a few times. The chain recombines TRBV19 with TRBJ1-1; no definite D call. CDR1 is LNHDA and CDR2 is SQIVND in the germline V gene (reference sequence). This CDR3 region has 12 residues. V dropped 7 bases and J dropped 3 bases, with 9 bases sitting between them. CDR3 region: CASTGGDTEAFF. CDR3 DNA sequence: TGTGCCAGTACGGGAGGAGACACTGAAGCTTTCTTT.

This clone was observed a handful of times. The CDR3, as DNA: TGTGCCAGCAGCCGACAGGGGGCAAGCTATGGCTACACCTTC. Translated: CASSRQGASYGYTF. V is TRBV2 and J is TRBJ1-2, with 10 bases identical to TRBD1. CDR3 size: 14 residues. With V trimmed by 6 bases and J by 4 bases, 5 bases remained unmatched. CDR1 SNHLY and CDR2 FYNNEI come from the germline V gene.

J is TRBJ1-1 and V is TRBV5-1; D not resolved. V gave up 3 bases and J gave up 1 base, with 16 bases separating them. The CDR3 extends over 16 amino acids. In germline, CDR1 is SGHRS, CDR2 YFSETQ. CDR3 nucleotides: TGCGCCAGCAGCTCCGCGGGAAAGCTTTGGAACACTGAAGCTTTCTTT. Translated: CASSSAGKLWNTEAFF.

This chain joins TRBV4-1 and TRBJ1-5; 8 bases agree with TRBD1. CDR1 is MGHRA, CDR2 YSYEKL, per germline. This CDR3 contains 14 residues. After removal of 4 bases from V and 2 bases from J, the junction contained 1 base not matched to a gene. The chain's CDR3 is CASSPTGGNQPQHF. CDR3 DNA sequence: TGCGCCAGCAGCCCGACAGGGGGCAATCAGCCCCAGCATTTT.

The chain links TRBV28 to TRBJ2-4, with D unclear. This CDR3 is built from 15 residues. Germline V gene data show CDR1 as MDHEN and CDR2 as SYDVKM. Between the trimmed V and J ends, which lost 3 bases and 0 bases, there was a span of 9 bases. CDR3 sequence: CASSFALTAKNIQYF. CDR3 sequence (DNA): TGTGCCAGCAGTTTTGCCTTAACAGCCAAAAACATTCAGTACTTC. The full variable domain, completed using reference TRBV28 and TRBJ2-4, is DVKVTQSSRYLVKRTGEKVFLECVQDMDHENMFWYRQDPGLGLRLIYFSYDVKMKEKGDIPEGYSVSREKKERFSLILESASTNQTSMYLCASSFALTAKNIQYFGAGTRLSVL.

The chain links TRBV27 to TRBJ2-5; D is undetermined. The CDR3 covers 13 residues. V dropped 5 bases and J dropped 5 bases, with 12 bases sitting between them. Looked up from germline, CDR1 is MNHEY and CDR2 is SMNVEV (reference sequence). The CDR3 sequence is CASSPGPWETQYF. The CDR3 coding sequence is TGTGCCAGCAGTCCCGGACCCTGGGAGACCCAGTACTTC.

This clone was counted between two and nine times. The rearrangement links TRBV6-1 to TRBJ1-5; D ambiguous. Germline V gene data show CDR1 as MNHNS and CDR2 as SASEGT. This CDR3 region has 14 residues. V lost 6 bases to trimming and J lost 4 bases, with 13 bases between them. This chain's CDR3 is CASRGIEVNQPQHF. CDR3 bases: TGTGCCAGCAGGGGGATAGAAGTAAATCAGCCCCAGCATTTT.